The T cell receptor beta chain under discussion was sequenced for a study of shared clonotypes between healthy human individuals. This CDR3 has 14 amino acids. CDR1 and CDR2 (germline): MNHNS, SASEGT. Trimming left V 1 base short and J 5 bases short, with 11 bases between. Several immunoSEQ plates held equal portions of the genomic DNA taken from each subset. Sorted-subset replicate PCRs used roughly 220 ng DNA, about 30,000 T cell genomes. The method was immunoSEQ multiplex PCR; TCRdb's version includes in-frame clones alone and lacks a portion of them. The sample carries about a million clones, 76% recorded once.

The receptor's source is a man aged 18 to 35 in good health. This chain links TRBV6-1 with TRBJ1-1; D is unclear. Input material: memory CD4+ T cells sorted from blood. Subset of the sample: CD45RA-negative fraction. This CDR3 is CASSEGGSVTEAFF. CDR3 in DNA: TGTGCCAGCAGTGAAGGAGGGTCGGTAACTGAAGCTTTCTTT.